The 4 T cell receptor beta chains reported below all come from one sample, sequenced in a study of T cells in localized non-small cell lung cancer. Assay used: immunoSEQ multiplex PCR; TCRdb lists only in-frame clones, some missing. The data show fewer than 25,000 clones, under 95% seen once. The sequenced sample was peripheral blood, obtained before any cancer treatment. The receptors were gathered from a man aged 40-75 years with stage III squamous cell lung carcinoma.

The chain recombines TRBV18 with TRBJ1-1; unclear D gene. CDR3 length equals 15 residues. The germline gives CDR1 KGHSH, CDR2 LQKENI. V was cut by 2 bases and J by 2 bases, with 12 bases left in between. The CDR3: CASSPELGRNTEAFF. The DNA of the CDR3 is TGTGCCAGCTCACCAGAACTCGGCAGAAACACTGAAGCTTTCTTT.

This chain uses TRBV18 with TRBJ2-3; a weak D match, TRBD1 (6 bases). The CDR3 consists of 13 residues. Germline V CDR1 and CDR2: KGHSH, LQKENI. The germline V and J ends were trimmed by 3 bases and 6 bases, with 10 bases remaining between them. The CDR3 nucleotides read TGTGCCAGCTCACCCCCAGGGGAGGATACGCAGTATTTT. Translation: CASSPPGEDTQYF.

This clone showed up just a few times. This chain connects TRBV7-9 to TRBJ1-1; TRBD1 aligns across 8 bases. This CDR3 has 15 residues. The junction had 6 bases not matched to a gene; V was cut back by 5 bases and J by 1 base. CDR1 is SEHNR and CDR2 is FQNEAQ in the germline V gene (reference sequence). CDR3 sequence: CASSATGGANTEAFF. DNA of the CDR3: TGTGCCAGCAGCGCCACAGGGGGGGCGAACACTGAAGCTTTCTTT.

As for this clone: This sample also contains other DNA sequences that code for the same CDR3. The J gene is TRBJ2-3, the V gene TRBV9; D gene unclear. The CDR3 covers 13 residues. Germline V gene data show CDR1 as SGDLS and CDR2 as YYNGEE. Trimming shortened V by 0 bases and J by 3 bases, and 5 bases separated the two germline ends. The CDR3 DNA reads TGTGCCAGCAGCGTAGCCGGAACAGATACGCAGTATTTT. Protein: CASSVAGTDTQYF. Full variable domain (outside the CDR3, taken from reference TRBV9 and TRBJ2-3): DSGVTQTPKHLITATGQRVTLRCSPRSGDLSVYWYQQSLDQGLQFLIQYYNGEERAKGNILERFSAQQFPDLHSELNLSSLELGDSALYFCASSVAGTDTQYFGPGTRLTVL.